What follows are 10 T cell receptor beta chains derived from one specimen sequenced in a study of T cells in Graves' hyperthyroidism and ophthalmopathy. TCR beta CDR3 regions were amplified from RNA transcripts. The HTBI set primed first-round TCR CDR3 RT-PCR. TCRdb reprocessed the multiplex PCR reads with MiXCR, giving one entry per CDR3 protein. The sample contains about 560,000 distinct CDR3 sequences, 35% to 55% of which appear only once. The sequenced sample consisted of peripheral blood or thyroid tissue (not recorded which). These receptor sequences come from a young woman with Graves' hyperthyroidism.

This clonotype was observed once. CDR3 region: CASSVFTPQPQYF. The CDR3 DNA is TGTGCCAGCAGCGTATTCACCCCTCAGCCCCAGTACTTC. The V and J genes are TRBV7-8 and TRBJ2-5, with D unclear. The V gene lost 5 bases and the J gene lost 9 bases, with 16 bases spanning the gap. The CDR3 totals 13 residues. CDR1 is SGHVS, CDR2 FQNEAQ, per germline.

Turning to this clonotype: A much larger clone sits a single nucleotide away, making a read error possible. This chain links TRBV6-5 with TRBJ1-1; 8 positions match TRBD1. The CDR3 has 12 residues. Germline assignment: CDR1 MNHEY and CDR2 SVGAGI. CDR3 sequence reads: CAISYRTGRAFF. DNA for the CDR3: TGTGCCATCAGTTACCGGACAGGGAGAGCTTTCTTT.

The chain combines TRBV20-1 with TRBJ1-4; D gene uncertain. Germline-derived CDR1 and CDR2 are DFQATT and SNEGSKA (reference sequence). The V gene lost 2 bases and the J gene lost 0 bases, with 7 bases spanning the gap. The CDR3 is made up of 14 amino acids. The CDR3 spells CSARTGATNEKLFF. CDR3 nucleotide sequence: TGCAGTGCTAGAACTGGGGCAACTAATGAAAAACTGTTTTTT.

This chain links TRBV2 with TRBJ1-4, with D possibly TRBD1 on 5 matching bases. The V gene's germline CDR1 is SNHLY and CDR2 FYNNEI. The CDR3 is 17 amino acids. V was clipped by 5 bases and J by 0 bases, with 16 bases between them. CDR3 in amino acids: CASSYVDSRSTNEKLFF. The CDR3 bases are TGTGCCAGCAGTTACGTAGACAGCCGCTCAACTAATGAAAAACTGTTTTTT. The full variable domain, with the rest looked up from reference TRBV2 and TRBJ1-4, is EPEVTQTPSHQVTQMGQEVILRCVPISNHLYFYWYRQILGQKVEFLVSFYNNEISEKSEIFDDQFSVERPDGSNFTLKIRSTKLEDSAMYFCASSYVDSRSTNEKLFFGSGTQLSVL.

The sample holds many counts of this clonotype. V gene TRBV24-1 combines with J gene TRBJ2-7; TRBD1 aligns across 8 bases. Germline CDR1 is KGHDR and CDR2 is SFDVKD. The CDR3 contains 18 residues. V lost 5 bases, J lost 7 bases, and 21 bases stayed unmatched. DNA of the CDR3: TGTGCCACCAGTGGGACAGGGACGGGTAGGGGCCGCACGGAAGAGCAGTACTTC. Encoded protein: CATSGTGTGRGRTEEQYF.

The V gene is TRBV29-1, the J gene TRBJ1-2; TRBD1 aligns across 9 bases. J gave up 6 bases and V 3 bases, and 8 bases lay outside the gene matches. Germline CDR1 and CDR2: SQVTM and ANQGSEA. The CDR3 is 14 residues long. The chain's CDR3 is CSVESDRGTNGYTF. CDR3 in DNA: TGCAGCGTTGAGTCCGACAGGGGGACGAATGGCTACACCTTC.

This chain uses TRBV6-1 with TRBJ2-5; 10 nucleotides match TRBD2. The CDR3 contains 17 residues. V shed 5 bases and J 5 bases; nucleotides not matched to a gene: 14. In germline, CDR1 is MNHNS, CDR2 SASEGT. The CDR3 reads CASSQGGAGGPWETQYF. For the CDR3, the DNA is TGTGCCAGCAGTCAGGGGGGAGCGGGAGGGCCATGGGAGACCCAGTACTTC.

This clonotype was picked up many times. V is TRBV15 and J is TRBJ1-4; D call uncertain. CDR1 is LNHNV, CDR2 YYDKDF, per germline (reference sequence). With 5 bases removed from V and 6 bases from J, the gap between germline ends came to 16 bases. The CDR3 is 15 amino acids. In DNA form, the CDR3 reads TGTGCCACCAGCGTCAGCCTGCGGAAGTATGAAAAACTGTTTTTT. Protein sequence: CATSVSLRKYEKLFF.

J is TRBJ2-7 and V is TRBV19; D possibly corresponds to TRBD2 (6 bases). The CDR3 is made up of 14 amino acids. V was trimmed by 10 bases and J by 2 bases, leaving 18 bases between them. Germline values: CDR1 LNHDA, CDR2 SQIVND (reference sequence). This chain's CDR3 is CATQERAGTYEQYF. For the CDR3, the DNA is TGTGCCACCCAAGAAAGGGCGGGAACCTACGAGCAGTACTTC.

V gene TRBV12-5 combines with J gene TRBJ2-5; the D is unclear. The CDR3 is made up of 11 amino acids. Germline V CDR1 and CDR2: LGHNT, FRNRAP. The CDR3 region has the DNA TGTGCCATAACCCGAGGAGAGACCCAGTACTTC. Its translation is CAITRGETQYF.